The entry that follows covers one TCR beta chain sequence. Each CDR3 protein is one row after TCRdb ran MiXCR on the RACE reads. The data show approximately 340,000 distinct CDR3 sequences, with around 7% seen just once and roughly 8% held by the top ten. The record originates from a study of human T cells and chemical hapten exposure. The germline CDR1 and CDR2 sequences are MGHRA and YSYEKL. CDR3 length equals 17 residues. Trimming left V 4 bases short and J 4 bases short, with 21 bases between. Time point here: patch test 1, 2 weeks after DPC sensitization. The treatment was: therapeutic diphenylcyclopropenone sensitization with weekly scalp DPC.

This sequence joins TRBV4-1 and TRBJ2-3, with D uncertain. The sample in question was whole blood, obtained in connection with sensitization to the hapten diphenylcyclopropenone (DPC). The sequence was obtained from a woman aged 18-30 years with alopecia areata. Some clones in this sample may be carry-over from other donors' samples. DNA of the CDR3: TGCGCCAGCAGCCGACTCGGCAGTCGGCAGTTGTCAGATACGCAGTATTTT. This encodes CASSRLGSRQLSDTQYF.